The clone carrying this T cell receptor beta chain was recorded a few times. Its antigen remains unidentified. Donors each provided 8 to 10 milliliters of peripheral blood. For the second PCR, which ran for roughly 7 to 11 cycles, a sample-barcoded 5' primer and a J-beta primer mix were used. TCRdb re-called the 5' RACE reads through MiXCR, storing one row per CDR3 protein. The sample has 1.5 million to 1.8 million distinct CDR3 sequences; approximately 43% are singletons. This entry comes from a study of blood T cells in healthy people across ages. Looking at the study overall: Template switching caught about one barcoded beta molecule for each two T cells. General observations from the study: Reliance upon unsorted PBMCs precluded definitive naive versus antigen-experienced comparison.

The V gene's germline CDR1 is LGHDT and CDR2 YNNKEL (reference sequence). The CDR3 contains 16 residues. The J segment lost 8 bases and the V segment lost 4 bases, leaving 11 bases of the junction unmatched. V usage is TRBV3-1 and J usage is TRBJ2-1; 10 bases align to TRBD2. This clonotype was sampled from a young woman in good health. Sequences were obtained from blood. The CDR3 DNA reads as TGTGCCAGCAGCCCGACTCTTAGCGGGAGGAGGTATGAGCAGTTCTTC. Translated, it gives CASSPTLSGRRYEQFF.